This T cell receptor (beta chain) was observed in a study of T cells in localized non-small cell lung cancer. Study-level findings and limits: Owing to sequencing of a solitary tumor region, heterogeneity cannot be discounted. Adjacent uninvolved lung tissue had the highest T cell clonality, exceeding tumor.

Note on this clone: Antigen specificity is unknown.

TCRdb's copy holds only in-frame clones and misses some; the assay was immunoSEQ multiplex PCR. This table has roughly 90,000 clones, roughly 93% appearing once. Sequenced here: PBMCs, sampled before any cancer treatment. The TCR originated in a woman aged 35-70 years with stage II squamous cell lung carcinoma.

The CDR3 reads CASSSAGTGPPEAFF. CDR3 nucleotides: TGTGCCAGCAGTTCAGCCGGGACAGGGCCCCCTGAAGCTTTCTTT. J is TRBJ1-1 and V is TRBV6-5, with 9 bases matching TRBD1. The J segment lost 6 bases and the V segment lost 4 bases, leaving 9 bases of the junction unmatched. In germline, CDR1 is MNHEY, CDR2 SVGAGI. The CDR3 runs 15 residues.